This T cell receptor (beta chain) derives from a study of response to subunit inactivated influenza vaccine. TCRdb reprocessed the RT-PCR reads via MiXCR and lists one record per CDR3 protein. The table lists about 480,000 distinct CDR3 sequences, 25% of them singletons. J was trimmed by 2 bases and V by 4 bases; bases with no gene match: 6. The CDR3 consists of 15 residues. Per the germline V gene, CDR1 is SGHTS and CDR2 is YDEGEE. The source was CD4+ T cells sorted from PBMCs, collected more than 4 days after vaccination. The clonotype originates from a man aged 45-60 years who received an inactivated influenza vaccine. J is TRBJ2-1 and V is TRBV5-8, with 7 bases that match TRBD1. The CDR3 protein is CASSIRQGAYNEQFF. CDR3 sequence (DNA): TGTGCCAGCAGCATACGACAGGGAGCCTACAATGAGCAGTTCTTC.